This T cell receptor beta chain was sequenced in a study of vaccination and CD4 T cells after COVID-19. This clonotype has just a few counts. Its specificity is not known. Treatment indicated: roughly 10-day PBMC culture with coronavirus spike peptide pools or control peptides (ViraFEST assay). CD4+ T cells of the unexposed donor were collected before the COVID-19 pandemic (2011-2018). CDR3 size: 16 residues. Per germline, CDR1 SEHNR and CDR2 FQNEAQ (reference sequence). V dropped 4 bases and J dropped 3 bases, with 18 bases sitting between them. Cultured CD4+ T cell DNA underwent sequencing with the Oncomine TCR Beta short-read assay. TCRdb re-called the PCR reads with MiXCR, one entry per CDR3 protein. Of approximately 7,100 distinct CDR3 sequences in the sample, under 55% were seen once.

Sequencing was done on a sample of CD4+ T cells from blood, cultured in vitro. This clonotype was sampled from a human donor in good health. The rearrangement uses TRBV7-9 and TRBJ1-2, with D perhaps TRBD1 (5 bases). CDR3 DNA: TGTGCCAGCAGCTCCCTGGTTGGTGGGGGGTACTATGGCTACACCTTC. Translated, it gives CASSSLVGGGYYGYTF.